This T cell receptor (beta chain) derives from a study of glioma-infiltrating T cells. With respect to this clonotype: Its antigen is not identified.

From germline, CDR1 is LNHNV and CDR2 YYDKDF (reference sequence). This CDR3 comprises 15 residues. V lost 5 bases, J lost 4 bases, and 16 bases lay in between. Amplification of TCR alpha and beta CDR3 regions from RNA used iRepertoire nested multiplex PCR. One-step reverse transcription and amplification started from roughly 100-400 ng of tissue mRNA or PBMC total RNA. Via MiXCR, TCRdb re-called the multiplex PCR reads, giving one row per CDR3 protein. Among about 140,000 distinct CDR3 sequences listed, about 39% were seen once. General study points: Tissue-blood divergence was below expectation in non-neoplastic patients, above in gliomas. Very few CDR3 sequences were shared between tissue and blood.

Sequencing was performed on glioma tissue, nonneoplastic brain tissue, or PBMCs (not recorded which). The source is a human donor with low-grade glioma or glioblastoma, undergoing nonglioma brain surgery, or in good health (not recorded which). J is TRBJ2-3 and V is TRBV15; perhaps TRBD2 as D (5 bases). DNA for the CDR3: TGTGCCACCAGCGATTTCGGGGTCTACGCAGATACGCAGTATTTT. Translated: CATSDFGVYADTQYF.